This TCR beta chain is drawn from a study of beta chain features in type 1 diabetes. Findings and limits, study-wide: Type 1 diabetes patients showed fewer insertions and more deletions at VDJ junctions. Naive, central memory and Treg TCRB repertoires seemed to resemble each other more closely in patients than they did in healthy donors. When Type 1 diabetes patients were examined, their TCRB CDR3s proved moderately but significantly shorter in all four CD4+ subsets.

This clone turned up a few times. The target antigen is unknown. The same CDR3 arises from other DNA sequences in this sample as well. The sequenced template was cDNA made from the entire isolated RNA. Roughly 3.6 million reads were obtained on average from naive, central memory and regulatory T cell samples. Produced via immunoSEQ multiplex PCR; TCRdb's table is partial and in-frame only. Seen here are roughly 730,000 clones, around 15% observed once, and the top ten hold 0.022%. Per the germline V gene, CDR1 is MGHRA and CDR2 is YSYEKL. Losses at the gene ends were 1 base for V and 0 bases for J; bases not matched to a gene: 6. CDR3 length: 17 residues.

This sequence originates from a man aged 18 to 30 with type 1 diabetes. Sequenced sample: naive CD4+ T cells from blood. This chain connects TRBV4-1 to TRBJ2-1; TRBD2 agrees at 7 bases. The CDR3 DNA reads TGCGCCAGCAGCCAAGCCTCAGGCGGGGGCTCCTACAATGAGCAGTTCTTC. Encoded protein: CASSQASGGGSYNEQFF.